The 10 T cell receptor beta chains below all came from one sample that was sequenced in a study of spatial heterogeneity in lung cancer. TCRdb reprocessed the 5' RACE reads with MiXCR, giving one entry per CDR3 protein. The sample contains tens of thousands of distinct CDR3 sequences, roughly an eighth of which appear only once. Specified time point: sample taken at primary tumor resection. Sequencing was performed on PBMCs, taken at surgery. These receptors all come from a male donor with early-stage non-small cell lung cancer.

This clonotype was seen many times. The V and J genes are TRBV29-1 and TRBJ1-5, with 7 bases identical to TRBD1. The germline CDR1 and CDR2 sequences are SQVTM and ANQGSEA. The V segment lost 4 bases and the J segment 2 bases; nucleotides outside the gene matches: 2. The CDR3 contains 13 residues. CDR3 nucleotide sequence: TGCAGCGTTGGGCAGGGGGGCAATCAGCCCCAGCATTTT. Residues: CSVGQGGNQPQHF.

The V call is TRBV23-1, the J call TRBJ1-5; D gene uncertain. TRBV23-1 is annotated as an ORF whose role is uncertain. The CDR3 is 18 amino acids. V was pared by 6 bases and J by 1 base, with 22 bases between. In DNA form, the CDR3 reads TGCGCCAGCAGCCTAGGAAATCAGGCGACGACAAGCAATCAGCCCCAGCATTTT. Translating gives CASSLGNQATTSNQPQHF.

In the case of this clonotype: One end of the junction fails to match germline, which may point to a read error. This chain links TRBV12-3 or TRBV12-4 with TRBJ2-5; D gene ambiguous. The CDR3 has 12 amino acids. The CDR3 coding sequence is TGTGCCAGCCGTTTGATGCAAGAGACCCAGTACTTC. This codes for CASRLMQETQYF.

The chain is built from TRBV10-3 and TRBJ2-7; 8 positions agree with TRBD2. Germline V gives CDR1 ENHRY, CDR2 SYGVKD. After removal of 3 bases from V and 1 base from J, the junction contained 5 bases not matched to a gene. CDR3 length: 15 residues. The CDR3 nucleotides read TGTGCCATCAGTGATTCGGCTAGCGGGTCCTACGAGCAGTACTTC. This translates into CAISDSASGSYEQYF.

The gene calls are TRBV10-3 and TRBJ1-1, with TRBD1 matching over 8 bases. From germline, CDR1 is ENHRY and CDR2 SYGVKD. Trimming at V came to 6 bases and at J to 0 bases, leaving 12 bases not matched to a gene. This CDR3 comprises 17 residues. The CDR3 nucleotides are TGTGCCATCAGCACGGACAGGGCGAGTGGTCTGAACACTGAAGCTTTCTTT. Its protein product is CAISTDRASGLNTEAFF.

This clonotype turned up a few times. The chain carries TRBV7-3 and TRBJ2-3, with D unclear. The CDR3 length is 14 residues. Germline lookup yields CDR1 SGHTA and CDR2 FQGTGA. Trimming left V 1 base short and J 0 bases short, with 5 bases between. The CDR3 loop reads CASSLMGSTDTQYF. Written as DNA, the CDR3 is TGTGCCAGCAGCTTAATGGGTAGCACAGATACGCAGTATTTT.

As to this clonotype: This clone may be a read error of a much larger clone one base away. The chain couples TRBV21-1 to TRBJ1-1. TRBV21-1 is designated a pseudogene. The CDR3 has 16 residues. The CDR3 is CASSKRGGDVNTEAFF. CDR3 bases: TGTGCCAGCAGCAAAAGAGGCGGAGACGTGAACACTGAAGCTTTCTTT.

This chain uses TRBV6-6 with TRBJ2-3; no firm D call. CDR3 length: 14 amino acids. V lost 7 bases and J lost 4, with 15 bases in between. Germline assignment: CDR1 MNHNY and CDR2 SVGAGI (reference sequence). CDR3 in DNA: TGTGCCAGCATGGAGTTAGTATCTCCAGATACGCAGTATTTT. Amino acids: CASMELVSPDTQYF.

This clonotype was detected many times. The chain couples TRBV5-6 to TRBJ2-5; 9 positions match TRBD1. There are 17 residues in the CDR3. With V trimmed by 1 base and J by 5 bases, 12 bases remained unmatched. Germline CDR1 reads SGHDT; CDR2 reads YYEEEE. The CDR3 region is CASSLTLTGGSGETQYF. The CDR3 nucleotides are TGTGCCAGCAGCTTGACCCTAACAGGGGGCTCGGGGGAGACCCAGTACTTC.

This chain joins TRBV19 and TRBJ2-7; TRBD1 agrees at 8 bases. The CDR3 is 12 residues long. J gave up 7 bases and V 4 bases, and 3 bases lay outside the gene matches. Looked up from germline, CDR1 is LNHDA and CDR2 is SQIVND (reference sequence). CDR3 in DNA: TGTGCCAGTAGTACGACAGGGGAAGAGCAGTACTTC. Translation gives CASSTTGEEQYF.